This TCR beta chain was documented in a study of sequential checkpoint blockade in melanoma. At the level of the study: First-line arms were nivolumab then ipilimumab, or the reverse, randomized 1:1. Maintenance nivolumab came after either treatment sequence.

Described treatment: randomized to nivolumab then ipilimumab (arm A) or the reverse (arm B). Patients had received no earlier DNA-damaging chemotherapy. PBMC sorting kept live CD3+CD8+ cells without CD19 or CD56. Here immunoSEQ multiplex PCR was the method, and the copy in TCRdb shows in-frame clones only, minus some. The sample has over 10,000 clones, roughly 72% seen once; the top ten hold about a quarter. The CDR3 totals 15 residues. Trimming took off 3 bases at V and 4 bases at J, with 17 bases between the two ends. The V gene's germline CDR1 is SQVTM and CDR2 ANQGSEA. This receptor was identified in a human donor with melanoma. This rearrangement joins TRBV29-1 to TRBJ2-3; D perhaps matches TRBD1 (6 bases). The sample here was CD8+ T cells sorted from blood (inferred from file names), taken from a patient given nivolumab and ipilimumab in sequence. The CDR3 loop reads CSVDEGMRGSDTQYF. CDR3 DNA sequence: TGCAGCGTTGACGAAGGGATGAGGGGGTCAGATACGCAGTATTTT.